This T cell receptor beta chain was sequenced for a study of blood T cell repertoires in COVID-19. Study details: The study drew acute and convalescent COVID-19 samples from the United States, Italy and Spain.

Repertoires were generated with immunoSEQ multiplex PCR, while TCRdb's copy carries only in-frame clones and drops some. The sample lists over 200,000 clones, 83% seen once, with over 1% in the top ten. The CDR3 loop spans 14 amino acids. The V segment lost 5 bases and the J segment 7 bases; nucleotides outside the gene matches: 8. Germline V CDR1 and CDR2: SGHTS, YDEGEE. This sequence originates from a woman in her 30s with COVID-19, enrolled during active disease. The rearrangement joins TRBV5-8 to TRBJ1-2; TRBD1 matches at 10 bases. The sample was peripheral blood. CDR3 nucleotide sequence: TGTGCCAGCAGGAGGAGACAGGGGGCGGGTGGCTACACCTTC. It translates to CASRRRQGAGGYTF.